This T cell receptor beta chain appears in the sequencing data of a study of molecular identifiers for immune sequencing clone quantification. Turning to this clonotype: A read error may explain this, as a much larger clone is one base away.

TCRdb processed the PCR reads anew with MiXCR; each CDR3 protein has one entry. The table includes under 650,000 distinct CDR3 sequences, 20% detected once. The CDR3 consists of 14 residues. CDR1 SGDLS and CDR2 YYNGEE come from the germline V gene. The sequence came from a human donor in good health. Some libraries in this study had Jurkat cell RNA spiked in. The V gene is TRBV9, the J gene TRBJ1-1; D might be TRBD1 (5 bases). The sequenced sample was naive CD8+ T cells from blood, with Jurkat cell RNA spiked in. Specified subset: FACS-sorted CD8+CD4-CCR7+CD45RA+ naive T cells. In DNA form, the CDR3 reads TGTGCCAGCAGCGTAGAAGGGGTTGACACTGGAGCTTTCTTT. Translation: CASSVEGVDTGAFF.